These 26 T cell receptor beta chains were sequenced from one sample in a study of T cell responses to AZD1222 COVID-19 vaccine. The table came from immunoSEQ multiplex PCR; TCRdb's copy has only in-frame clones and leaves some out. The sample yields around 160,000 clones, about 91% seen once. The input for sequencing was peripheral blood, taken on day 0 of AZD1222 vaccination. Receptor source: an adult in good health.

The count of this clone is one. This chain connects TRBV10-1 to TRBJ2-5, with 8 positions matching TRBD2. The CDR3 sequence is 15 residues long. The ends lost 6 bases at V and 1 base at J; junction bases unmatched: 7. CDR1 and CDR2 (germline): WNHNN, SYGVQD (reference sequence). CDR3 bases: TGCGCCAGCAGGGTACTTCGGGGGGGCCAAGAGACCCAGTACTTC. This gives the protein CASRVLRGGQETQYF.

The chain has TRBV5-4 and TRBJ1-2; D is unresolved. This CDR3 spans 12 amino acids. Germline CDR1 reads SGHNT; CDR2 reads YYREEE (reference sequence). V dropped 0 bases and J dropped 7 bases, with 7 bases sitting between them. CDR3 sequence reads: CASSLASRGYTF. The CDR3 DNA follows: TGTGCCAGCAGCTTGGCCAGTCGTGGCTACACCTTC.

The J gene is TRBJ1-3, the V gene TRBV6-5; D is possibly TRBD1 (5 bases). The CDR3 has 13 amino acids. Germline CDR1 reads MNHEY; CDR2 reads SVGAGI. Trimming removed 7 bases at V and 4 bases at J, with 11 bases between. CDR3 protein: CASKWGEGNTIYF. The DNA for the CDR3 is TGTGCCAGCAAGTGGGGGGAAGGAAACACCATATATTTT.

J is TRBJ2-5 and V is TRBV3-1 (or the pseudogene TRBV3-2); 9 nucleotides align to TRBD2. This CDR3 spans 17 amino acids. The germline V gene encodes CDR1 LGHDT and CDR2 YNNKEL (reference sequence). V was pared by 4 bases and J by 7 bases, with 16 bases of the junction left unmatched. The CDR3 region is CASSRRGSGGPWGTQYF. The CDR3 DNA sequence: TGTGCCAGCAGCCGGAGAGGAAGCGGGGGGCCCTGGGGGACCCAGTACTTC.

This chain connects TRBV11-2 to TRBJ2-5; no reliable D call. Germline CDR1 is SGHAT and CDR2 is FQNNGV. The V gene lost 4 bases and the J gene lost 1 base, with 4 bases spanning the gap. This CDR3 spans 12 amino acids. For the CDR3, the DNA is TGTGCCAGCAGCTCGTTCCAAGAGACCCAGTACTTC. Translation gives CASSSFQETQYF.

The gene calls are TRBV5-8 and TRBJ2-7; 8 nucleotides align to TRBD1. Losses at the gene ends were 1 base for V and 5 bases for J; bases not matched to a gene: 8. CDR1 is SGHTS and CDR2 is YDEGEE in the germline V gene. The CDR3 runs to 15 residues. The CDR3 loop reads CASSLRRGRVNEQYF. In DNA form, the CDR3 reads TGTGCCAGCAGCTTGCGCAGGGGGCGGGTCAACGAGCAGTACTTC. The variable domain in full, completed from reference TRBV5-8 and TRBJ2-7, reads EAGVTQSPTHLIKTRGQQATLRCSPISGHTSVYWYQQALGLGLQFLLWYDEGEERNRGNFPPRFSGRQFPNYSSELNVNALELEDSALYLCASSLRRGRVNEQYFGPGTRLTVT.

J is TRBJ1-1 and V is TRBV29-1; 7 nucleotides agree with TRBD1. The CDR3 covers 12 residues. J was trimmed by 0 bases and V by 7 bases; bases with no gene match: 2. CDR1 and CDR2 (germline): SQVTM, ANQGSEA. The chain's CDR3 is CSGGQVNTEAFF. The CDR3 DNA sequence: TGCAGCGGTGGACAGGTGAACACTGAAGCTTTCTTT.

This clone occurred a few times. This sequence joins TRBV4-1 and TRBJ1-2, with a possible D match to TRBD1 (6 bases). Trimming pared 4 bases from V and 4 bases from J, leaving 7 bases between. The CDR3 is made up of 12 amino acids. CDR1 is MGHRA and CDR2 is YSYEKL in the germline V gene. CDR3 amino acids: CASSLTGYGYTF. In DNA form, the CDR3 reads TGCGCCAGCAGCCTGACAGGCTATGGCTACACCTTC.

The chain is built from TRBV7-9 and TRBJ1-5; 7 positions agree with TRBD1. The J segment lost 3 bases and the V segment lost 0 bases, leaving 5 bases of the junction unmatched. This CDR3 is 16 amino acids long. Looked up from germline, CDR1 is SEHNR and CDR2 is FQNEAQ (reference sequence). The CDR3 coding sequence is TGTGCCAGCAGCTTAGCGTCGGGACAGCTCAATCAGCCCCAGCATTTT. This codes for CASSLASGQLNQPQHF.

Here the CDR3 reads CATSPRTGAREKLFF. In DNA, the CDR3 is TGTGCCACCAGCCCCCGGACAGGGGCAAGGGAAAAACTGTTTTTT. The V gene is TRBV15, the J gene TRBJ1-4, with 9 bases identical to TRBD1. CDR3 length: 15 amino acids. With V trimmed by 5 bases and J by 8 bases, 9 bases remained unmatched. Germline V lookup: CDR1 LNHNV, CDR2 YYDKDF (reference sequence).

This CDR3 is CASSLIPGAAQYF. CDR3 coding DNA: TGTGCCAGCAGCCTCATTCCAGGGGCAGCGCAGTATTTT. The genes are TRBV11-3 and TRBJ2-3; perhaps TRBD1 as D (6 bases). Trimming removed 5 bases at V and 10 bases at J, with 16 bases between. The CDR3 length is 13 residues. The germline gives CDR1 SGHNT, CDR2 YENEEA.

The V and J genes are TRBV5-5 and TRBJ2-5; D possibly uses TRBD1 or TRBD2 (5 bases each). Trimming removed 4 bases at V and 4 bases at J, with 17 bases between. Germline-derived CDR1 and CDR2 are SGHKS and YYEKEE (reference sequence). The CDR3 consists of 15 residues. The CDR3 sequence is CASSPIGAVRETQYF. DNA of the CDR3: TGTGCCAGCAGCCCCATCGGGGCAGTTAGAGAGACCCAGTACTTC.

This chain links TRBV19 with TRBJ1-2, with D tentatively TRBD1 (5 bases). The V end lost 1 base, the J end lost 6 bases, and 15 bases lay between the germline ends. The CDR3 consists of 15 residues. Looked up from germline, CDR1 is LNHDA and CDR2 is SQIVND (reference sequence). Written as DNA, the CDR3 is TGTGCCAGTAGTATAGTCGGGGGTCGTCTCAATGGCTACACCTTC. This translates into CASSIVGGRLNGYTF.

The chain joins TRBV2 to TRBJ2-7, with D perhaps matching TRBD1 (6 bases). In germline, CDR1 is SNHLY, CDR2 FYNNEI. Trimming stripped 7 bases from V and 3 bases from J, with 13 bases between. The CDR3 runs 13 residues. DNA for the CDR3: TGTGCCAGCACCAGGGACATTAGCTACGAGCAGTACTTC. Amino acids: CASTRDISYEQYF.

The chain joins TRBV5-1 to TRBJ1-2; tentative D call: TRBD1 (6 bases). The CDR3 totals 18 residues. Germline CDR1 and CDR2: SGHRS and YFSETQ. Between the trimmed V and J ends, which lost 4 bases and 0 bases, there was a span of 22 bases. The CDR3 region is CASSVLPVQGTANYGYTF. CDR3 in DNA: TGCGCCAGCAGCGTATTACCGGTACAGGGCACAGCTAACTATGGCTACACCTTC.

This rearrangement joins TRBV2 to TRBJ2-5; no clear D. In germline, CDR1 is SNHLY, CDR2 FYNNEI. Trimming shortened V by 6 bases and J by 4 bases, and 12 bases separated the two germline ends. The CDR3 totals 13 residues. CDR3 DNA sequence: TGTGCCAGCAGCCCCCTATGGGGAGAGACCCAGTACTTC. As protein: CASSPLWGETQYF.

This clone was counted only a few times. As DNA, the CDR3 is TGTGCCAGCTCACCACCAAATAAGTCCGGGACGTTAATATACACCTTC. This encodes CASSPPNKSGTLIYTF. The V and J genes are TRBV18 and TRBJ1-2; D may be TRBD1 (5 bases). Trimming pared 0 bases from V and 11 bases from J, leaving 22 bases between. Germline V gene data show CDR1 as KGHSH and CDR2 as LQKENI. The CDR3 runs to 16 residues.

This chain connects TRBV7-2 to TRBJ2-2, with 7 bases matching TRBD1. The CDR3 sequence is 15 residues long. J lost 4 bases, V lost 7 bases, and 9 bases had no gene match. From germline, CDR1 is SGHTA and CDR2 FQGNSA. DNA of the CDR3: TGTGCCAGCATCGAACAGGGGTTCGTCACCGGGGAGCTGTTTTTT. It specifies CASIEQGFVTGELFF.

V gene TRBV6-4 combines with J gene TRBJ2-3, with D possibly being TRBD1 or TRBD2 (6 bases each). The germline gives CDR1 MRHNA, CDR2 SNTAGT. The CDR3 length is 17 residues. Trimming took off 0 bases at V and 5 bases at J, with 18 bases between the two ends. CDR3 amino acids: CASSDSMAGRGLDTQYF. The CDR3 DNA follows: TGTGCCAGCAGTGACTCGATGGCCGGCCGGGGGCTAGATACGCAGTATTTT.

The CDR3 nucleotides read TGTGCCAGCGATCCAAGTGGAATAAAGCCCCAGCATTTT. Encoded protein: CASDPSGIKPQHF. The chain joins TRBV6-6 to TRBJ1-5; the D is unclear. Per the germline V gene, CDR1 is MNHNY and CDR2 is SVGAGI (reference sequence). V was cut by 8 bases and J by 8 bases, with 16 bases left in between. This CDR3 has 13 amino acids.

This CDR3 reads CAISEGMGGYTF. CDR3 sequence (DNA): TGTGCCATCAGTGAGGGTATGGGGGGCTACACCTTC. This chain connects TRBV10-3 to TRBJ1-2, with no clear D. The CDR3 sequence is 12 residues long. Germline CDR1 is ENHRY and CDR2 is SYGVKD. V lost 2 bases and J lost 8, with 9 bases in between.

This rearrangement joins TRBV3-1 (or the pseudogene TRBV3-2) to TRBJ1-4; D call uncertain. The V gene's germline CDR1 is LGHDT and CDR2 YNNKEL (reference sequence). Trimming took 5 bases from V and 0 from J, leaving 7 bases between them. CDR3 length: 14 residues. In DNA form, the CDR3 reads TGTGCCAGCAGCATATGGACAACTAATGAAAAACTGTTTTTT. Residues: CASSIWTTNEKLFF.

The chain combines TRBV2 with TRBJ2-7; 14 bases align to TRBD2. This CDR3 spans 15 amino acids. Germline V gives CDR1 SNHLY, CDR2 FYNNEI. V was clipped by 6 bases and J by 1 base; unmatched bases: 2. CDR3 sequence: CASRTSGGASYEQYF. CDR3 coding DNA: TGTGCCAGCAGGACTAGCGGGGGGGCGTCCTACGAGCAGTACTTC.

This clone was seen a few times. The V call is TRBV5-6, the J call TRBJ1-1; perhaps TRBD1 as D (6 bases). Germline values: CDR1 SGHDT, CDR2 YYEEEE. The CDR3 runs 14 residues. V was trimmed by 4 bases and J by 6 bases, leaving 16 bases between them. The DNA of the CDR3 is TGTGCCAGCAGCCCCGGACAGCGAGGGGCTGAAGCTTTCTTT. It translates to CASSPGQRGAEAFF.

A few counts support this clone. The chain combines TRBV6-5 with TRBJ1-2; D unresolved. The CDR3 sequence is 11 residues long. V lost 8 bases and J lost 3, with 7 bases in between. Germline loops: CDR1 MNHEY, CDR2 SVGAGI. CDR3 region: CASLRDYGYTF. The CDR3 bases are TGTGCCAGCCTAAGGGACTATGGCTACACCTTC.

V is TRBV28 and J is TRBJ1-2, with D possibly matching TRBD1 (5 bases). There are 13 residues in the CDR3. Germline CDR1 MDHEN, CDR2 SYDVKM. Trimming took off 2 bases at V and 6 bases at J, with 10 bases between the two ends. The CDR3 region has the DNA TGTGCCAGCAGTTTACATACAGGCGATGGCTACACCTTC. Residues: CASSLHTGDGYTF.